This TCR beta chain was found in a study of T cells after yellow fever vaccination. The wider study: Fractions of limited cellularity were prepared by means of SMART-Seq v4 Ultra Low Input. General observations from the study: Clonotypes shared by both compartments, CD4 and CD8, made up a small share. Reappearance after the booster was seen for most primary-vaccination clones, at approximately 97% CD4 and roughly 90% CD8.

V trimming: 3 bases; J trimming: 5 bases; junction bases outside the gene matches: 9. CDR3 size: 16 residues. The germline V gene has CDR1 KGHSH and CDR2 LQKENI. TCRdb itself ran the 5' RACE reads through MiXCR, one entry per CDR3 protein. The table includes 300,000 to 400,000 distinct CDR3 sequences, about 9.5% detected once. This clonotype was observed a handful of times. Antigen unknown. The receptor's source is a man aged 18 to 29 who received the YFV17D yellow fever vaccine. The V call is TRBV18, the J call TRBJ2-3, with 9 bases matching TRBD1. The sample consisted of PBMCs, taken on the day of the first yellow fever vaccination. Written as DNA, the CDR3 is TGTGCCAGCTCACCGCGTTCCGGGACAGGGAGAGATACGCAGTATTTT. It codes for CASSPRSGTGRDTQYF.